Detailed here is one TCR beta chain. The antigen is unknown. This record belongs to a study of blood T cells in healthy people across ages. The study, taken as a whole, reports: The recorded TCR beta diversity per million T cells decreased in a roughly linear manner with age.

Then a second PCR, running roughly 7 to 11 cycles, was carried out with a sample-barcoded 5' primer and a J-beta primer mix. Sequencing yielded, for each sample, at least 2.5 million paired-end reads carrying CDR3. MiXCR was run by TCRdb on the 5' RACE reads, yielding one entry per CDR3 protein. The sample has some 370,000 distinct CDR3 sequences; about 52% are singletons. V was clipped by 7 bases and J by 7 bases; unmatched bases: 12. Germline V gives CDR1 SGHAT, CDR2 FQNNGV. CDR3 size: 17 residues. Sequencing used blood. The genes are TRBV11-2 and TRBJ2-1, with 14 bases aligning to TRBD2. The clonotype originates from a man between 60 and 75 years old in good health. For the CDR3, the DNA is TGTGCCAGCATCAAATCTTTGACTAGCGGGAGGGCGAATGAGCAGTTCTTC. Its protein is CASIKSLTSGRANEQFF.